A single T cell receptor beta chain is shown here with its context. Its target is unknown. Germline CDR1 reads MDHEN; CDR2 reads SYDVKM. Between the trimmed V and J ends, which lost 3 bases and 2 bases, there was a span of 11 bases. CDR3 length: 15 residues. This entry belongs to a study of blood T cells in healthy people across ages. Primers used in a second PCR of about 6 to 11 cycles were a sample-barcoded 5' primer and a J-beta primer mix. TCRdb called the 5' RACE reads again in MiXCR, with one record for every CDR3 protein. The repertoire includes 1.5 million to 2 million distinct CDR3 sequences, roughly 49% of them detected once, and around 2.1% sits in the top ten. Study-level results: While age rose, TCR beta diversity per million T cells dropped in a roughly linear way. No conclusive comparison of naive versus antigen-experienced cells was possible with unsorted PBMCs.

The genes are TRBV28 and TRBJ2-1; D remains ambiguous. The sample taken for sequencing was blood. The clonotype originates from a woman between 40 and 55 years old in good health. Here the CDR3 DNA reads TGTGCCAGCAGTTTGGCGGTCAATACCTACAATGAGCAGTTCTTC. Translation: CASSLAVNTYNEQFF.